This is a list of T cell receptor beta chains from one sample in a study of spatial heterogeneity in lung cancer. TCRdb reprocessed the 5' RACE reads via MiXCR and lists one record per CDR3 protein. Of over 2,000 distinct CDR3 sequences listed, 15% are singletons. The specimen was normal lung tissue next to the tumor, collected at surgery. Receptor source: a male donor with early-stage non-small cell lung cancer. CDR3s include the opening cysteine and the closing phenylalanine or tryptophan. The order of the fields is CDR3 protein, CDR3 DNA, J gene, D gene, clone size, V gene. A D gene is named only where the DNA matches it firmly. Where a row states a size, it is once, few, many or the class of an expanded clone; other rows omit it.

CASSERSGNTEAFF,TGTGCCAGCAGTGAAAGGTCGGGGAACACTGAAGCTTTCTTT,TRBJ1-1,NA,medium-sized,TRBV6-1
CASSQGGTYVNQETQYF,TGTGCCAGCAGCCAAGGAGGTACTTACGTAAACCAAGAGACCCAGTACTTC,TRBJ2-5,NA,few,TRBV4-2
CSASDSRQETQYF,TGCAGTGCTAGTGACAGCCGCCAAGAGACCCAGTACTTC,TRBJ2-5,NA,medium-sized,TRBV20-1
CASSPTGTGIGGYTF,TGTGCCAGCAGCCCGACAGGGACTGGGATCGGCGGCTACACCTTC,TRBJ1-2,TRBD1,NA,TRBV9
CASSIGQFGLAVNEQFF,TGTGCCAGCAGCATTGGACAGTTTGGACTAGCGGTTAATGAGCAGTTCTTC,TRBJ2-1,TRBD2,many,TRBV7-6
CASSLGVNTEAFF,TGTGCCAGCAGCTTAGGTGTGAACACTGAAGCTTTCTTT,TRBJ1-1,NA,NA,TRBV11-2
CAIEGAGGELFF,TGTGCCATCGAGGGGGCCGGCGGGGAGCTGTTTTTT,TRBJ2-2,TRBD1,few,TRBV10-3
CASSDRANQPQHF,TGTGCCAGCAGCGACAGGGCTAATCAGCCCCAGCATTTT,TRBJ1-5,TRBD1,medium-sized,TRBV28
CSVVRAGGTQYF,TGCAGCGTTGTAAGAGCGGGGGGGACGCAGTATTTT,TRBJ2-3,TRBD2,few,TRBV29-1
CANSPGLFNEQFF,TGTGCCAACTCACCGGGCTTATTTAATGAGCAGTTCTTC,TRBJ2-1,NA,NA,TRBV18
CSASRSTNTGELFF,TGCAGTGCGTCAAGAAGTACGAACACCGGGGAGCTGTTTTTT,TRBJ2-2,NA,few,TRBV20-1
CASSLWGATNEKLFF,TGCGCCAGCAGCTTGTGGGGGGCGACTAATGAAAAACTGTTTTTT,TRBJ1-4,NA,NA,TRBV5-1
CASSPRTSGSTQETQYF,TGTGCCAGCAGTCCCCGGACTAGCGGATCTACACAAGAGACCCAGTACTTC,TRBJ2-5,TRBD2,medium-sized,TRBV2
CASSFRPVGRGKETQYF,TGTGCCAGCAGCTTCCGGCCGGTGGGCAGGGGGAAAGAGACCCAGTACTTC,TRBJ2-5,TRBD1,medium-sized,TRBV11-1
CASSRSETQYF,TGCGCCAGCAGCCGAAGCGAGACCCAGTACTTC,TRBJ2-5,NA,medium-sized,TRBV4-1
CASRGGRVTGELFF,TGTGCCAGCAGGGGGGGACGGGTCACCGGGGAGCTGTTTTTT,TRBJ2-2,NA,many,TRBV12-3/TRBV12-4
CASSPPRGGPDNEQFF,TGTGCCAGCAGCCCACCACGGGGGGGCCCGGACAATGAGCAGTTCTTC,TRBJ2-1,TRBD2,NA,TRBV3-1
CASSFNSASGETQYF,TGTGCCAGCAGCTTTAACTCGGCTAGCGGAGAGACCCAGTACTTC,TRBJ2-5,TRBD2,medium-sized,TRBV11-2
CASSLFRQANYGYTF,TGTGCCAGCAGCTTATTCCGGCAGGCGAACTATGGCTACACCTTC,TRBJ1-2,NA,NA,TRBV5-6
CASSQGDRGIGNQPQHF,TGCGCCAGCAGCCAAGGGGACAGGGGGATCGGCAATCAGCCCCAGCATTTT,TRBJ1-5,TRBD1,NA,TRBV4-3
CASSFIPGQPMSSTNEKLFF,TGTGCCAGCAGCTTCATTCCAGGACAGCCCATGAGCTCAACTAATGAAAAACTGTTTTTT,TRBJ1-4,NA,NA,TRBV5-4
CASSLASGPETQYF,TGTGCCAGCAGCCTCGCTAGCGGTCCGGAGACCCAGTACTTC,TRBJ2-5,TRBD2,medium-sized,TRBV7-2
CSARDRSVSPVEQYF,TGCAGTGCTAGAGATCGGTCAGTGTCTCCCGTCGAGCAGTACTTC,TRBJ2-7,NA,NA,TRBV20-1
CASSAGEADTQYF,TGTGCCAGCAGTGCGGGAGAGGCAGATACGCAGTATTTT,TRBJ2-3,NA,medium-sized,TRBV6-4
CASSSARPGPPPTTDTQYF,TGTGCCAGCAGTTCGGCACGTCCGGGGCCGCCACCCACCACAGATACGCAGTATTTT,TRBJ2-3,NA,large,TRBV12-3/TRBV12-4
CASSPGGPMTDTQYF,TGTGCCAGCTCACCAGGCGGGCCGATGACAGATACGCAGTATTTT,TRBJ2-3,NA,NA,TRBV18
CSAKSPRDPANYGYTF,TGCAGTGCTAAATCCCCCCGGGACCCAGCTAACTATGGCTACACCTTC,TRBJ1-2,NA,few,TRBV20-1
CASSQGQKETQYF,TGTGCCAGCAGTCAGGGACAGAAAGAGACCCAGTACTTC,TRBJ2-5,TRBD1,NA,TRBV27
CASSLEPGQAVTAGELFF,TGTGCCAGCAGCTTAGAGCCGGGACAGGCTGTAACGGCCGGGGAGCTGTTTTTT,TRBJ2-2,TRBD1,NA,TRBV7-3
CASSLVGDTGELFF,TGTGCCAGCAGCTTAGTCGGGGACACCGGGGAGCTGTTTTTT,TRBJ2-2,NA,NA,TRBV7-6
CASSRGQGPDTQYF,TGTGCCAGCAGTAGGGGACAGGGACCAGATACGCAGTATTTT,TRBJ2-3,TRBD1,medium-sized,TRBV9
CAWSPGTSGNNEQFF,TGTGCCTGGAGTCCCGGGACTAGCGGAAACAATGAGCAGTTCTTC,TRBJ2-1,TRBD2,medium-sized,TRBV30
CASGLCLISNSPLHF,TGTGCTAGTGGTTTGTGTCTGATCTCGAATTCACCCCTCCACTTT,TRBJ1-6,NA,medium-sized,TRBV12-5
CASSRAQETQYF,TGTGCCAGCAGCCGGGCCCAAGAGACCCAGTACTTC,TRBJ2-5,NA,medium-sized,TRBV9
CASMAGLTREYNEQFF,TGTGCCAGCATGGCGGGGCTTACCCGAGAGTACAATGAGCAGTTCTTC,TRBJ2-1,NA,medium-sized,TRBV2
CASSPDRDETQYF,TGTGCCAGCAGCCCGGACAGGGACGAGACCCAGTACTTC,TRBJ2-5,TRBD1,large,TRBV7-7
CASTLPGGQGRTDTQYF,TGTGCCAGCACCCTACCGGGTGGACAGGGAAGGACAGATACGCAGTATTTT,TRBJ2-3,TRBD1,medium-sized,TRBV5-5
CASLQGQGYNEQFF,TGTGCCAGCTTACAGGGACAGGGCTACAATGAGCAGTTCTTC,TRBJ2-1,TRBD1,few,TRBV7-2
CAWSVSTGTVYEQYF,TGTGCCTGGAGTGTTTCGACCGGGACAGTCTACGAGCAGTACTTC,TRBJ2-7,TRBD1,few,TRBV30
CASSQDSSYEQYF,TGTGCCAGCAGCCAAGACAGCTCCTACGAGCAGTACTTC,TRBJ2-7,NA,NA,TRBV4-2
CAWSKKKGYEQYF,TGTGCCTGGAGCAAAAAAAAGGGCTACGAGCAGTACTTC,TRBJ2-7,NA,NA,TRBV30
CASSWGGNQPQHF,TGTGCCAGCAGTTGGGGTGGCAATCAGCCCCAGCATTTT,TRBJ1-5,NA,medium-sized,TRBV6-2/TRBV6-3
CASSQPGHRNQPQHF,TGTGCCAGCAGCCAACCGGGACACCGGAATCAGCCCCAGCATTTT,TRBJ1-5,NA,NA,TRBV14
CASSQRWSYNEQFF,TGTGCCAGCAGCCAGCGGTGGTCCTACAATGAGCAGTTCTTC,TRBJ2-1,NA,NA,TRBV14
CASSVSPLPGSDQPQHF,TGTGCCAGCAGCGTATCTCCCCTACCAGGGTCGGATCAGCCCCAGCATTTT,TRBJ1-5,NA,medium-sized,TRBV9
CASSPHPGQGANEQYF,TGTGCCAGCAGCCCCCACCCGGGACAGGGGGCAAACGAGCAGTACTTC,TRBJ2-7,TRBD1,once,TRBV7-6
CASRLGQENSPLHF,TGTGCCAGCAGATTGGGACAGGAAAATTCACCCCTCCACTTT,TRBJ1-6,TRBD1,NA,TRBV12-3/TRBV12-4
CASSKAFKSGQGTSGWQPQHF,TGTGCCAGCAGCAAAGCATTCAAGAGCGGACAGGGTACCTCCGGCTGGCAGCCCCAGCATTTT,TRBJ1-5,NA,medium-sized,TRBV21-1
CATSRFGGETQYF,TGTGCCACCAGCAGATTTGGAGGAGAGACCCAGTACTTC,TRBJ2-5,NA,large,TRBV15
CASSRQGTGTGGLLF,TGTGCCAGCAGTCGACAAGGGACCGGGACAGGTGGGCTCCTCTTC,TRBJ1-2,TRBD1,NA,TRBV25-1